The 10 T cell receptor beta chains reported below all come from one sample, sequenced in a study of T cells after yellow fever vaccination. TCRdb passed the 5' RACE reads through MiXCR, listing each CDR3 protein once. The sample holds about 330,000 distinct CDR3 sequences, 6.8% seen once. Here the sequenced sample was PBMCs, taken roughly 46 days after the first yellow fever vaccination. Source of these receptors: a man aged 18 to 30 who received the YFV17D yellow fever vaccine.

Written as DNA, the CDR3 is TGTGCCAGCAGCCCTCGGTCATCCCACGAGCAGTACTTC. It yields the protein CASSPRSSHEQYF. The V gene is TRBV9, the J gene TRBJ2-7; D is uncertain. The CDR3 totals 13 residues. Germline lookup yields CDR1 SGDLS and CDR2 YYNGEE. Trimming took 4 bases from V and 5 from J, leaving 13 bases between them.

This clonotype was detected many times. The rearrangement uses TRBV9 and TRBJ2-7; weak D call: TRBD2 (5 bases). The CDR3 has 19 residues. V shed 7 bases and J shed 0 bases, with 29 bases lying between them. Per germline, CDR1 SGDLS and CDR2 YYNGEE. The CDR3 loop is CASGKADGPIGNPSYEQYV. CDR3 bases: TGTGCCAGCGGTAAAGCGGACGGCCCGATAGGAAACCCCTCCTACGAGCAGTACGTC.

Only a few counts were recorded for this clonotype. V and J are TRBV5-1 and TRBJ2-1; D may be TRBD1 (5 bases). The CDR3 covers 16 residues. The V gene lost 3 bases and the J gene lost 0 bases, with 13 bases spanning the gap. CDR1 and CDR2 (germline): SGHRS, YFSETQ. The CDR3 region is CASSSWGASSYNEQFF. The DNA of the CDR3 is TGCGCCAGCAGCTCGTGGGGCGCGAGCTCCTACAATGAGCAGTTCTTC.

This clonotype has a count of ten or more. CDR3 coding DNA: TGCGCCAGCAGCCCTCGACTAGCGGGGGGCACAGATACGCAGTATTTT. Translated, it gives CASSPRLAGGTDTQYF. This rearrangement joins TRBV5-1 to TRBJ2-3, with 12 bases that match TRBD2. V lost 4 bases and J lost 1; bases outside the gene matches: 4. Germline assignment: CDR1 SGHRS and CDR2 YFSETQ. The CDR3 extends over 16 amino acids.

J is TRBJ2-5 and V is TRBV7-2; a possible D gene is TRBD2 (5 bases). The V gene's germline CDR1 is SGHTA and CDR2 FQGNSA. This CDR3 contains 15 residues. The germline V and J ends were trimmed by 3 bases and 5 bases, with 16 bases remaining between them. The CDR3 region has the DNA TGTGCCAGCAGCTTGCCCACTAGTCCTGGGGAGACCCAGTACTTC. It is translated as CASSLPTSPGETQYF.

The chain employs TRBV7-6 and TRBJ1-4, with a possible D match to TRBD1 (5 bases). V lost 1 base and J 10 bases, leaving 16 bases between the germline ends. The CDR3 is 15 residues long. The germline gives CDR1 SGHVS, CDR2 FNYEAQ. The CDR3 reads CASSLDGRAMGKLFF. The CDR3 DNA follows: TGTGCCAGCAGCTTAGATGGCAGGGCGATGGGAAAACTGTTTTTT.

The chain is built from TRBV30 and TRBJ1-2; D is perhaps TRBD1 (5 bases). This CDR3 has 12 amino acids. The germline gives CDR1 GTSNPN, CDR2 SVGIG (reference sequence). Trimming stripped 3 bases from V and 4 bases from J, with 9 bases between. The CDR3 bases are TGTGCCTGGAGAACAGGAAGCTATGGCTACACCTTC. Protein product: CAWRTGSYGYTF.

The chain combines TRBV5-5 with TRBJ2-7; no clear D gene. The CDR3 runs to 14 residues. Germline V CDR1 and CDR2: SGHKS, YYEKEE (reference sequence). V lost 0 bases, J lost 7 bases, and 14 bases lay in between. The CDR3 loop reads CASSLERRVSEQYF. CDR3 DNA: TGTGCCAGCAGCTTGGAAAGGCGTGTCAGTGAGCAGTACTTC.

The chain couples TRBV12-3 or TRBV12-4 to TRBJ1-1; TRBD1 matches at 7 bases. The ends lost 7 bases at V and 1 base at J; junction bases unmatched: 6. CDR3 length: 14 amino acids. The CDR3 bases are TGTGCCAGCATCCTTAGGACAGGGAACACTGAAGCTTTCTTT. Its protein is CASILRTGNTEAFF.

The CDR3 loop is CASSARQGDSPLHF. The CDR3 DNA sequence: TGTGCCAGCAGTGCCAGACAGGGAGATTCACCCCTCCACTTT. V is TRBV25-1 and J is TRBJ1-6; 7 nucleotides match TRBD1. The CDR3 loop spans 14 amino acids. The V and J ends lost 4 bases and 8 bases, in that order; junction bases with no gene match: 5. CDR1 and CDR2 from the germline V gene are MGHDK and SYGVNS.